The clone carrying this T cell receptor (beta chain) was counted between two and nine times. Next came a second PCR, run for about 7 to 12 cycles, which used a sample-barcoded 5' primer along with a J-beta primer mix. One entry per CDR3 protein results from TCRdb running MiXCR on the 5' RACE reads. The sample consists of 1.5 million to 2 million distinct CDR3 sequences, approximately 32% of them appearing once. This entry is derived from a study of blood T cells in healthy people across ages. Trimming pared 3 bases from V and 2 bases from J, leaving 12 bases between. Germline V gene sequence: CDR1 SGDLS, CDR2 YYNGEE. The CDR3 runs to 14 residues.

This sequence joins TRBV9 and TRBJ2-7, with D maybe TRBD2 (6 bases). Material: blood. The sequence came from a woman aged 25 to 39 in good health. As DNA, the CDR3 is TGTGCCAGCAGCGAGGGACTCCGTCCCTACGAGCAGTACTTC. Translated, it gives CASSEGLRPYEQYF.